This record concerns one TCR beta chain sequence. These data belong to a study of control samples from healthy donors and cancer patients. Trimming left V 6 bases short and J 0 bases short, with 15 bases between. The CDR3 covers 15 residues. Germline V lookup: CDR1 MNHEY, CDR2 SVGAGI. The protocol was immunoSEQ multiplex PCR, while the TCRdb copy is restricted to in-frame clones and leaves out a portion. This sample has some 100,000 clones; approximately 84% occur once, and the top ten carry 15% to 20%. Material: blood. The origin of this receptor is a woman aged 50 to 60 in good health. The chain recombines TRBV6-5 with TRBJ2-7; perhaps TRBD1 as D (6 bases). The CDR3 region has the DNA TGTGCCAGCAGCCGCAGACAGGTCCACTCCTACGAGCAGTACTTC. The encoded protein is CASSRRQVHSYEQYF.